Below, 30 T cell receptor beta chains from the same sample are listed, as sequenced in a study of T cells after yellow fever vaccination. One entry per CDR3 protein, called by TCRdb with MiXCR from the 5' RACE reads. The data hold a few hundred thousand distinct CDR3 sequences, with about 4% observed a single time. The starting material was PBMCs, obtained 5 days after the yellow fever booster vaccination. The source of these receptors is a man younger than 30 who received the YFV17D yellow fever vaccine.

This clonotype showed up many times. The rearrangement uses TRBV7-8 and TRBJ1-1; 12 bases fit TRBD1. CDR1 and CDR2 from the germline V gene are SGHVS and FQNEAQ. The ends lost 0 bases at V and 12 bases at J; junction bases unmatched: 2. The CDR3 has 13 amino acids. In nucleotides, the CDR3 is TGTGCCAGCAGCTTAGCGGGACAGGGGGCGTCTTTCTTT. Amino acid sequence: CASSLAGQGASFF.

The CDR3, as DNA: TGTGCCAGTAGTACCGGGCCGGGTTACCAAGAGACCCAGTACTTC. Its translation is CASSTGPGYQETQYF. V is TRBV19 and J is TRBJ2-5; D remains ambiguous. This CDR3 has 15 residues. Germline values: CDR1 LNHDA, CDR2 SQIVND (reference sequence). Trimming took off 4 bases at V and 0 bases at J, with 12 bases between the two ends.

This clonotype was observed at least ten times. The gene calls are TRBV5-6 and TRBJ2-7; tentatively, D is TRBD1 (6 bases). CDR3 length equals 14 residues. V was trimmed by 2 bases and J by 4 bases, leaving 13 bases between them. The germline gives CDR1 SGHDT, CDR2 YYEEEE. This CDR3 is CASSLLGQIYEQYV. The CDR3, as DNA: TGTGCCAGCAGCTTATTGGGACAAATTTACGAGCAGTACGTC.

For this clonotype: Given a much more abundant clone one base away, this may be a read error. The rearrangement uses TRBV20-1 and TRBJ2-3, with TRBD2 identical over 9 bases. In germline, CDR1 is DFQATT, CDR2 SNEGSKA (reference sequence). The CDR3 consists of 16 residues. The CDR3 sequence is CSAELRRTSDTDRQYF. Written as DNA, the CDR3 is TGCAGTGCTGAGCTCCGGAGGACTAGCGACACAGATAGGCAGTATTTT.

The chain uses TRBV7-2 and TRBJ2-2; 8 bases map to TRBD2. The CDR3 contains 17 residues. CDR1 SGHTA and CDR2 FQGNSA come from the germline V gene. J gave up 6 bases and V 2 bases, and 11 bases lay outside the gene matches. The CDR3 bases are TGTGCCAGCAGCTTATCCGGGGGGGCGCTTATCGCCGGGGAGCTGTTTTTT. This gives the protein CASSLSGGALIAGELFF.

This clonotype was detected many times. The chain uses TRBV7-2 and TRBJ2-4; D is undetermined. V was clipped by 7 bases and J by 1 base, with 11 bases between them. CDR3 length: 14 amino acids. Per germline, CDR1 SGHTA and CDR2 FQGNSA. The CDR3 nucleotides read TGTGCCAGCACCGGTATGGGGGCCAAAAACATTCAGTACTTC. It specifies CASTGMGAKNIQYF. Combining the CDR3 with reference TRBV7-2 and TRBJ2-4 gives the whole variable domain GAGVSQSPSNKVTEKGKDVELRCDPISGHTALYWYRQSLGQGLEFLIYFQGNSAPDKSGLPSDRFSAERTGGSVSTLTIQRTQQEDSAVYLCASTGMGAKNIQYFGAGTRLSVL.

This clonotype was seen a handful of times. V and J are TRBV5-1 and TRBJ1-1; D uncertain. Per the germline V gene, CDR1 is SGHRS and CDR2 is YFSETQ. The V and J ends lost 0 bases and 1 base respectively, with 7 bases between them. The CDR3 consists of 14 residues. DNA for the CDR3: TGCGCCAGCAGCTTGGACTCTACGAACACTGAAGCTTTCTTT. Translation gives CASSLDSTNTEAFF.

The sample holds many counts of this clonotype. The gene calls are TRBV5-1 and TRBJ2-4, with D hard to call. This CDR3 is built from 14 residues. The V gene lost 4 bases and the J gene lost 14 bases, with 22 bases spanning the gap. Looked up from germline, CDR1 is SGHRS and CDR2 is YFSETQ. The CDR3 protein is CASSENPGPLHKYF. The DNA of the CDR3 is TGCGCCAGCAGCGAGAATCCGGGCCCCCTCCACAAGTACTTC.

This clonotype has at least ten counts. The rearrangement links TRBV20-1 to TRBJ2-7, with no clear D. CDR3 length: 12 residues. Per germline, CDR1 DFQATT and CDR2 SNEGSKA (reference sequence). Trimming took 0 bases from V and 5 from J, leaving 8 bases between them. The CDR3 bases are TGCAGTGCTAGAGATATAGGGAACGAGCAGTACTTC. This gives the protein CSARDIGNEQYF.

The table lists this clonotype with a few counts. This chain connects TRBV12-3 or TRBV12-4 to TRBJ2-7, with 9 bases aligning to TRBD1. Trimming at V came to 4 bases and at J to 6 bases, leaving 7 bases not matched to a gene. This CDR3 is built from 14 residues. This chain's CDR3 is CASSSRDRAGEQYV. The CDR3 region has the DNA TGTGCCAGCAGTTCCCGGGACAGGGCTGGCGAGCAGTACGTC.

There are many counts of this clonotype. The V call is TRBV6-2 or TRBV6-3, the J call TRBJ2-7, with D perhaps matching TRBD1 or TRBD2 (5 bases each). The V end lost 2 bases, the J end lost 2 bases, and 10 bases lay between the germline ends. CDR3 length equals 14 residues. Germline loops: CDR1 MNHEY, CDR2 SVGEGT. CDR3 region: CASSYGTTTYEQYV. The CDR3, as DNA: TGTGCCAGCAGTTACGGGACGACTACCTACGAGCAGTACGTC.

V is TRBV6-2 or TRBV6-3 and J is TRBJ2-1; 9 bases are shared with TRBD2. With 6 bases clipped from V and 8 bases from J, the junction kept 5 bases outside the gene matches. CDR3 length equals 13 residues. Germline lookup yields CDR1 MNHEY and CDR2 SVGEGT. CDR3 in amino acids: CASRAAGGYEQFF. CDR3 nucleotide sequence: TGTGCCAGCAGAGCAGCGGGGGGCTATGAGCAGTTCTTC.

The table lists this clonotype with many counts. The V gene is TRBV5-1, the J gene TRBJ1-1; D may be TRBD1 (6 bases). The CDR3 is made up of 13 amino acids. Trimming removed 5 bases from V and 5 bases from J, with 13 bases in between. The germline CDR1 and CDR2 sequences are SGHRS and YFSETQ. For the CDR3, the DNA is TGCGCCAGCAGGAATCTAGGGGGAACTGAAGCTTTCTTT. Protein product: CASRNLGGTEAFF.

The rearrangement uses TRBV7-8 and TRBJ2-3; 9 positions match TRBD1. CDR3 length: 16 residues. The junction had 7 bases not matched to a gene; V was cut back by 4 bases and J by 2 bases. Looked up from germline, CDR1 is SGHVS and CDR2 is FQNEAQ. CDR3 in amino acids: CASSSRTGAYTDTQYF. The CDR3 nucleotides are TGTGCCAGCAGCTCAAGGACAGGGGCCTACACAGATACGCAGTATTTT.

The sample holds a few counts of this clonotype. The chain is built from TRBV2 and TRBJ1-2, with D unresolved. The germline V and J ends were trimmed by 3 bases and 8 bases, with 7 bases remaining between them. The CDR3 has 11 residues. In germline, CDR1 is SNHLY, CDR2 FYNNEI. CDR3 nucleotide sequence: TGTGCCAGCAGTGATTGGGCAGGCTACACCTTC. It is translated as CASSDWAGYTF.

The rearrangement uses TRBV4-1 and TRBJ2-1; 13 bases fit TRBD2. With 5 bases clipped from V and 7 bases from J, the junction kept 8 bases outside the gene matches. The germline V gene encodes CDR1 MGHRA and CDR2 YSYEKL. This CDR3 region has 16 residues. This CDR3 is CASSYTSGGARNEQFF. CDR3 nucleotide sequence: TGCGCCAGCAGCTATACTAGCGGGGGGGCAAGGAATGAGCAGTTCTTC.

The chain couples TRBV10-3 to TRBJ2-5, with TRBD1 identical over 8 bases. Germline CDR1 ENHRY, CDR2 SYGVKD. With V trimmed by 3 bases and J by 3 bases, 0 bases remained unmatched. The CDR3 runs 13 residues. In nucleotides, the CDR3 is TGTGCCATCAGTGAACAGGGGGAAGAGACCCAGTACTTC. Encoded protein: CAISEQGEETQYF.

Ten or more counts support this clonotype. The chain recombines TRBV5-1 with TRBJ2-7; no clear D. CDR1 SGHRS and CDR2 YFSETQ come from the germline V gene. Deletions cut 5 bases from V and 2 bases from J, with 17 bases between. CDR3 size: 15 residues. The CDR3 DNA is TGCGCCAGCAGAGGGTCAGCCATCAATCCCTACGAGCAGTACTTC. Translating it yields CASRGSAINPYEQYF.

This clonotype was seen only a few times. The J gene is TRBJ2-7, the V gene TRBV7-9; D is tentatively TRBD1 or TRBD2 (5 bases each). V was shortened by 4 bases and J by 5 bases, with 6 bases between the two germline ends. The CDR3 totals 11 residues. Germline CDR1 is SEHNR and CDR2 is FQNEAQ (reference sequence). CDR3 residues: CASSWDDEQYF. CDR3 nucleotide sequence: TGTGCCAGCAGCTGGGACGACGAGCAGTACTTC.

There are many counts of this clonotype. The V and J genes are TRBV5-1 and TRBJ1-1; the match to TRBD1 covers 9 bases. CDR3 size: 15 residues. CDR1 is SGHRS, CDR2 YFSETQ, per germline. Trimming removed 4 bases from V and 1 base from J; junction bases left unmatched: 5. The CDR3: CASSEQGAANTEAFF. DNA of the CDR3: TGCGCCAGCAGCGAACAGGGGGCGGCGAACACTGAAGCTTTCTTT.

The J gene is TRBJ1-2, the V gene TRBV7-9; D is ambiguous. CDR3 length equals 17 residues. The V gene's germline CDR1 is SEHNR and CDR2 FQNEAQ (reference sequence). The V end lost 5 bases, the J end lost 8 bases, and 27 bases lay between the germline ends. The CDR3 here is CASSLKLGGSQARGYTF. Written as DNA, the CDR3 is TGTGCCAGCAGCCTGAAATTGGGAGGTTCCCAGGCTAGGGGCTACACCTTC. The full variable domain, with the rest looked up from reference TRBV7-9 and TRBJ1-2, is DTGVSQNPRHKITKRGQNVTFRCDPISEHNRLYWYRQTLGQGPEFLTYFQNEAQLEKSRLLSDRFSAERPKGSFSTLEIQRTEQGDSAMYLCASSLKLGGSQARGYTFGSGTRLTVV.

This clonotype was counted ten times or more. The J gene is TRBJ2-3, the V gene TRBV7-9; D remains unclear. Germline CDR1 reads SEHNR; CDR2 reads FQNEAQ (reference sequence). The CDR3 spans 15 residues. Trimming stripped 5 bases from V and 4 bases from J, with 16 bases between. The CDR3 is CASSPSVGIADTQYF. The CDR3 bases are TGTGCCAGCAGCCCCTCGGTGGGGATAGCAGATACGCAGTATTTT.

This clonotype was seen ten or more times. The chain couples TRBV20-1 to TRBJ2-5, with 14 bases lining up with TRBD2. Germline CDR1 and CDR2: DFQATT and SNEGSKA (reference sequence). The trim removed 2 bases at V and 4 bases at J, leaving 9 bases unmatched. The CDR3 extends over 17 amino acids. The CDR3 spells CSARRTTSGGAGETQYF. Written as DNA, the CDR3 is TGCAGTGCTAGACGGACGACTAGCGGGGGGGCAGGAGAGACCCAGTACTTC.

In this sample, this clonotype turned up a few times. The chain has TRBV12-3 or TRBV12-4 and TRBJ2-1; the match to TRBD1 covers 7 bases. The CDR3 totals 13 residues. The V gene end was trimmed by 8 bases and the J gene end by 0 bases; junction bases not matched to a gene: 1. For the CDR3, the DNA is TGTGCCAGCCGGGACAGCTCCTACAATGAGCAGTTCTTC. This gives the protein CASRDSSYNEQFF.

This clonotype was recorded many times. The chain couples TRBV2 to TRBJ1-2; possibly TRBD1 for D (5 bases). The CDR3 sequence is 15 residues long. V was pared by 0 bases and J by 8 bases, with 16 bases between. The germline V gene encodes CDR1 SNHLY and CDR2 FYNNEI. The CDR3 here is CASSEAQTVLGGYTF. CDR3 sequence (DNA): TGTGCCAGCAGTGAAGCCCAGACAGTCCTCGGCGGCTACACCTTC.

This clonotype was counted between two and nine times. This sequence joins TRBV9 and TRBJ1-4; D gene ambiguous. Trimming pared 0 bases from V and 8 bases from J, leaving 14 bases between. The CDR3 sequence is 15 residues long. Looked up from germline, CDR1 is SGDLS and CDR2 is YYNGEE. The CDR3 here is CASSVGTGSREKLFF. The DNA of the CDR3 is TGTGCCAGCAGCGTAGGAACGGGGTCGCGGGAAAAACTGTTTTTT. The whole variable domain, filled in from reference TRBV9 and TRBJ1-4, reads DSGVTQTPKHLITATGQRVTLRCSPRSGDLSVYWYQQSLDQGLQFLIQYYNGEERAKGNILERFSAQQFPDLHSELNLSSLELGDSALYFCASSVGTGSREKLFFGSGTQLSVL.

This clonotype was observed at least ten times. The gene calls are TRBV5-1 and TRBJ2-7; 7 bases agree with TRBD1. The CDR3 sequence is 18 residues long. V shed 0 bases and J 3 bases; nucleotides not matched to a gene: 15. CDR1 SGHRS and CDR2 YFSETQ come from the germline V gene. The CDR3 DNA is TGCGCCAGCAGCTTGGGGGTCAGGGGGAACTCAAGAAGCTACGAGCAGTACTTC. Translating it yields CASSLGVRGNSRSYEQYF. Full variable domain (remainder filled in from reference TRBV5-1 and TRBJ2-7): KAGVTQTPRYLIKTRGQQVTLSCSPISGHRSVSWYQQTPGQGLQFLFEYFSETQRNKGNFPGRFSGRQFSNSRSEMNVSTLELGDSALYLCASSLGVRGNSRSYEQYFGPGTRLTVT.

This clonotype was counted a few times. The chain recombines TRBV6-5 with TRBJ1-1, with 8 bases aligning to TRBD1. Germline CDR1 MNHEY, CDR2 SVGAGI. This CDR3 contains 16 residues. The V gene end was trimmed by 4 bases and the J gene end by 1 base; junction bases not matched to a gene: 8. The CDR3 loop is CASSSSYRGGNTEAFF. The CDR3 nucleotides are TGTGCCAGCAGTTCTTCATACAGGGGGGGGAACACTGAAGCTTTCTTT.

This clonotype showed up many times. CDR3 loop: CASSLDRAYEQYV. The CDR3 bases are TGTGCCAGCAGCTTAGACAGAGCCTACGAGCAGTACGTC. The V gene is TRBV11-1, the J gene TRBJ2-7, with D hard to call. CDR1 and CDR2 from the germline V gene are SGHAT and FQDESV (reference sequence). The CDR3 extends over 13 amino acids. Trimming took off 1 base at V and 2 bases at J, with 6 bases between the two ends.

This clonotype appeared many times. V is TRBV12-3 or TRBV12-4 and J is TRBJ1-2; D uncertain. The CDR3 has 16 amino acids. The germline V and J ends were trimmed by 5 bases and 3 bases, with 19 bases remaining between them. The CDR3 DNA reads TGTGCCAGCAGTCCGGCGCGGCGGGTTACCTACTATGGCTACACCTTC. Protein product: CASSPARRVTYYGYTF.